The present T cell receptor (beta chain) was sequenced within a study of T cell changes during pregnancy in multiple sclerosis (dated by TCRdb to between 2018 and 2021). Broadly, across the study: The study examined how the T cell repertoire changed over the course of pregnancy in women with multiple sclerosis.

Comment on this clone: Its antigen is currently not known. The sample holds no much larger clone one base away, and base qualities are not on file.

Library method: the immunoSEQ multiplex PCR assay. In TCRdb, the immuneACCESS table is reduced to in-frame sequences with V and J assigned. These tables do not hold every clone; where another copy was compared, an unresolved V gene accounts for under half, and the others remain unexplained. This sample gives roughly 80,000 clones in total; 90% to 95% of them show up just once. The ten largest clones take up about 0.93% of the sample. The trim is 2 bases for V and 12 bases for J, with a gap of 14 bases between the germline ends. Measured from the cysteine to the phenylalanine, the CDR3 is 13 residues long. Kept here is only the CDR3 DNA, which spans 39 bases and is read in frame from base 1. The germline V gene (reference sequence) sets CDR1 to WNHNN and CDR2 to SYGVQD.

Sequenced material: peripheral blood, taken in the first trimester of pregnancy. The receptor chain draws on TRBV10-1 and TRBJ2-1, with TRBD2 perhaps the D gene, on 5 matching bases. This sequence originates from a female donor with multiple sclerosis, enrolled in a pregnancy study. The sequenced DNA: TGCGCCAGCAGTGAGGGACCAACCCGGGGGCAGTTCTTC. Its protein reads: CASSEGPTRGQFF.